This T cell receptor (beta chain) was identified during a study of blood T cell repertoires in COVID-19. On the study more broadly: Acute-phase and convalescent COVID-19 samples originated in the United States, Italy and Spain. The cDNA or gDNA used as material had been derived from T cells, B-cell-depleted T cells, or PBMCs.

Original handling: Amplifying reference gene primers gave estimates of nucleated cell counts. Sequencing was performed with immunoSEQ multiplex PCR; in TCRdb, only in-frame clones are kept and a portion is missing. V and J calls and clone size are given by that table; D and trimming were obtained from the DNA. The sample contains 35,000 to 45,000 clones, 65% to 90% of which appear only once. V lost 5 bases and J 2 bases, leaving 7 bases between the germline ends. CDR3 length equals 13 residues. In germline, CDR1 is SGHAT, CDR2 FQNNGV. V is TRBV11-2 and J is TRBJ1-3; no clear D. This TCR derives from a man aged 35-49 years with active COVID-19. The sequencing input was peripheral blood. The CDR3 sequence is CASSVSPGNTIYF. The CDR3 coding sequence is TGTGCCAGCAGCGTATCCCCTGGAAACACCATATATTTT.